This TCR beta chain stems from a study of cytomegalovirus exposure and HLA in healthy donors. Donors were ostensibly healthy at sampling, although undocumented immune exposures were probable. Study outcomes and limitations: The authors assumed roughly uniform sequencing depth across donors for presence/absence analyses. In a later analysis, TCR beta V- and J-gene trimming showed a link to a missense DCLRE1C variant.

The PCR made use of 60 Vbeta and 13 Jbeta primers. The protocol was immunoSEQ multiplex PCR, while the TCRdb copy is restricted to in-frame clones and leaves out a portion. The profile shows over 120,000 clones, about three quarters of them singletons. Regarding this clone: What it binds is unknown.

Material for sequencing was PBMCs. The sequence was collected from a male donor in good health and CMV-seronegative.

CDR3 region: CASRLGQSSNQPQHF. The CDR3 bases are TGTGCAAGTCGCTTGGGACAGAGTAGCAATCAGCCCCAGCATTTT. V gene TRBV12-2 combines with J gene TRBJ1-5; the D segment call TRBD1 is taken from the table without a DNA check. TRBV12-2 is a known pseudogene. The CDR3 runs 15 residues.